A selection of T cell receptor beta chains follows, all from one sample in a study of blood T cell repertoires in COVID-19. Assay: immunoSEQ multiplex PCR; the TCRdb copy retains only in-frame clones and omits some. The sample has more than 250,000 clones, about 90% seen once. Material: peripheral blood. The receptor set was obtained from a man between 18 and 35 years old who had recovered from COVID-19. The CDR3 runs from the conserved cysteine through the conserved F or W. Each record gives: clone size, V gene, D gene, J gene, CDR3 DNA, CDR3 protein. A D gene is named only where the DNA matches it firmly. Rows give clone size only sometimes, using once, few, many, or a class for an expanded clone.

.	TRBV19	.	TRBJ2-1	TGTGCCAGTACGCGTCAGGGCTCGAATGAGCAGTTCTTC	CASTRQGSNEQFF
.	TRBV9	TRBD2	TRBJ2-3	TGTGCCAGCAGCCCTCCGGGGGGAACAGATACGCAGTATTTT	CASSPPGGTDTQYF
.	TRBV7-2	TRBD1	TRBJ2-2	TGTGCCAGCAGCCCAGCGGACAGGGTGGACACCGGGGAGCTGTTTTTT	CASSPADRVDTGELFF
once	TRBV10-3	TRBD2	TRBJ2-5	TGTGCCATGGCAGCGGGAGGGCCGAGGGAGACCCAGTACTTC	CAMAAGGPRETQYF
.	TRBV18	.	TRBJ1-4	TGTGCCAGCTCACCACCAGGAGCTAGTGAAGAAAAACTGTTTTTT	CASSPPGASEEKLFF
.	TRBV5-1	.	TRBJ2-3	TGCGCCAGCAGCCAGTATGGGGCTCGCACAGATACGCAGTATTTT	CASSQYGARTDTQYF
once	TRBV7-2	TRBD1	TRBJ1-4	TGTGCCAGCAGCTTAGTTTGGACAGGGGAGGATGAAAAACTGTTTTTT	CASSLVWTGEDEKLFF
.	TRBV15	TRBD2	TRBJ2-7	TGTGCCACCAGCAGAGGTAGCGGGAGGACCCCCTACGAGCAGTACTTC	CATSRGSGRTPYEQYF
.	TRBV10-3	TRBD1	TRBJ2-1	TGTGCCATCAGCCAGGACAGGGAGATCGACAATGAGCAGTTCTTC	CAISQDREIDNEQFF
.	TRBV18	.	TRBJ2-3	TGTGCCAGCTCACAGACTAGCACAGATACGCAGTATTTT	CASSQTSTDTQYF
.	TRBV7-6	.	TRBJ2-7	TGTGCCAGTAGCGGCCGGGACTGGGATACCTACGAGCAGTACTTC	CASSGRDWDTYEQYF
.	TRBV6-2/TRBV6-3	TRBD2	TRBJ2-5	TGTGCCAGCAGTCCCGGACTAGCGGGGTACCAAGAGACCCAGTACTTC	CASSPGLAGYQETQYF
.	TRBV5-1	TRBD1	TRBJ1-2	TGCGCCAGCAGCCCCGGGACAGGGGATTATGGCTACACCTTC	CASSPGTGDYGYTF
.	TRBV29-1	.	TRBJ1-2	TGCAGCGTTGTTGAAGTTTTGTGGCTTGGTGGCTACACCTTC	CSVVEVLWLGGYTF
.	TRBV7-7	.	TRBJ2-5	TGTGCTAGCAGCCCCAGCGGAGGGAACGCGCAAGAGACCCAGTACTTC	CASSPSGGNAQETQYF
.	TRBV2	.	TRBJ1-1	TGTGCCAGCAGGGCGGGGGGCACTGAAGCTTTCTTT	CASRAGGTEAFF
once	TRBV14	.	TRBJ2-1	TGTGCCAGCAGCCAGCAAGAGTTCCTCGGGCAGTTCTTC	CASSQQEFLGQFF
.	TRBV11-2	TRBD1	TRBJ1-5	TGTGCCAGCAGCGCAGACAGGGGGCTTCAGCCCCAGCATTTT	CASSADRGLQPQHF
.	TRBV18	.	TRBJ2-3	TGTGCCAGCTCACCGAGCGGACAGCCCACAGATACGCAGTATTTT	CASSPSGQPTDTQYF
.	TRBV21-1	.	TRBJ2-7	TGTGCCAGCACCCCGACAGGGCCCTACGAGCAGTACTTC	CASTPTGPYEQYF
.	TRBV7-3	TRBD1	TRBJ1-1	TGTGCCAGCAGCATAACAGGGGGCTCGGTCACTGAAGCTTTCTTT	CASSITGGSVTEAFF
few	TRBV7-3	TRBD2	TRBJ2-7	TGTGCCAGCAGCCCCCCGGGGGGAAACGAGCAGTACTTC	CASSPPGGNEQYF
.	TRBV15	.	TRBJ1-1	TGTGCCACCAGCAGAGATAGAGGGAGGACTGAAGCTTTCTTT	CATSRDRGRTEAFF
.	TRBV4-1	TRBD1	TRBJ1-5	TGCGCCAGCAGCCAAGACAAAACAGGGGGTCAGCCCCAGCATTTT	CASSQDKTGGQPQHF
.	TRBV9	TRBD1	TRBJ2-7	TGTGCCAGCAGCGTGACAGGGGGGTACGAGCAGTACTTC	CASSVTGGYEQYF
.	TRBV6-5	.	TRBJ1-5	TGTGCCAGCAGTTATGCTGGGGCGAATCAGCCCCAGCATTTT	CASSYAGANQPQHF
.	TRBV7-3	.	TRBJ2-3	TGTGCCAGCAGCTCCCTAAGGGGGGATACGCAGTATTTT	CASSSLRGDTQYF
.	TRBV3-1/TRBV3-2	.	TRBJ2-2	TGTGCCAGCAGCCAACCCACCGCGGGCACCGGGGAGCTGTTTTTT	CASSQPTAGTGELFF
.	TRBV5-1	.	TRBJ2-7	TGCGCCAGCAGCTTCTGGGGGGAATACGAGCAGTACTTC	CASSFWGEYEQYF
.	TRBV6-5	.	TRBJ1-1	TGTGCCAGCAGTTACACCGGGAACACTGAAGCTTTCTTT	CASSYTGNTEAFF
.	TRBV5-5	TRBD1	TRBJ1-2	TGTGCCAGCAGCCCGACCGGGACAGGATCCTATGGCTACACCTTC	CASSPTGTGSYGYTF
once	TRBV5-8	.	TRBJ1-1	TGTGCCAGCAGCCTAAGGGCAGCGGGCAGAAACACTGAAGCTTTCTTT	CASSLRAAGRNTEAFF
.	TRBV11-3	.	TRBJ2-3	TGTGCCAGCAGCCCACGGGGAACCTCTAGCACAGATACGCAGTATTTT	CASSPRGTSSTDTQYF
.	TRBV18	.	TRBJ2-2	TGTGCCAGCTCACCCATCAGGGGCACCGGGGAGCTGTTTTTT	CASSPIRGTGELFF
once	TRBV12-3/TRBV12-4	TRBD2	TRBJ2-7	TGTGCCAGCAGTTTAACGGGAGGGAGCGAGCAGTACTTC	CASSLTGGSEQYF
.	TRBV6-5	.	TRBJ1-6	TGTGCCAGCAGACCACAAGGCGGGAATTCACCCCTCCACTTT	CASRPQGGNSPLHF
.	TRBV29-1	.	TRBJ2-2	TGCAGCGTTGGGGCAGAAACAGGGATCCTGACCGGGGAGCTGTTTTTT	CSVGAETGILTGELFF
.	TRBV4-1	TRBD1	TRBJ1-1	TGCGCCACCCACGCCGGGACAGAGAACACTGAAGCTTTCTTT	CATHAGTENTEAFF
once	TRBV4-2	.	TRBJ1-2	TGTGCCAGCAGCCAAGAGGAGGGCAGGGTTGGCGCCTATGGCTACACCTTC	CASSQEEGRVGAYGYTF